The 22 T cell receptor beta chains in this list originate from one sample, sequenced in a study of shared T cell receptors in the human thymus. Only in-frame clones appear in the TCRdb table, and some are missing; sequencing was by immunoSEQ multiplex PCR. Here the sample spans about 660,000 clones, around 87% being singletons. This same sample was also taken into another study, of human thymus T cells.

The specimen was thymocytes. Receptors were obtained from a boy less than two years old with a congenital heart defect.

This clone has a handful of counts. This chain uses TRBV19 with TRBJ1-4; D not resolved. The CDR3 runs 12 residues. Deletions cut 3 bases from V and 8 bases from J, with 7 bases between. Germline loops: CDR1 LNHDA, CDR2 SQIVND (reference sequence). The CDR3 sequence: CASSIGLEKLFF. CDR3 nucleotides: TGTGCCAGTAGTATCGGGTTGGAAAAACTGTTTTTT.

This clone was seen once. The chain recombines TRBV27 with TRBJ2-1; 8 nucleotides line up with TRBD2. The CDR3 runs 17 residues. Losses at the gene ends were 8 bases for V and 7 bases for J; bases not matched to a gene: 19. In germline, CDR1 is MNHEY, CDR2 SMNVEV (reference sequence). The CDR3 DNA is TGTGCCAGCTCCGTGGGGCAGTTCAGCGGGAGTTGTAATGAGCAGTTCTTC. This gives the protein CASSVGQFSGSCNEQFF.

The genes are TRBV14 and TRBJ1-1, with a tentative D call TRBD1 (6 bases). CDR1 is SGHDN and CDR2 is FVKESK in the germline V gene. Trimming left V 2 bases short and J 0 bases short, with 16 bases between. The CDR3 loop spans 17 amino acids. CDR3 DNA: TGTGCCAGCAGCCAATTTAGTAAGGGGGTCATGAACACTGAAGCTTTCTTT. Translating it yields CASSQFSKGVMNTEAFF.

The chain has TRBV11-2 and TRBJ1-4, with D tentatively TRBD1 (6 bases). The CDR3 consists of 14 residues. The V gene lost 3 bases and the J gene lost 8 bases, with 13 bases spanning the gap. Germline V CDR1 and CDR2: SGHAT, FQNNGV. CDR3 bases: TGTGCCAGCAGCTTCGGGCAGGGGAACGAAAAACTGTTTTTT. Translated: CASSFGQGNEKLFF.

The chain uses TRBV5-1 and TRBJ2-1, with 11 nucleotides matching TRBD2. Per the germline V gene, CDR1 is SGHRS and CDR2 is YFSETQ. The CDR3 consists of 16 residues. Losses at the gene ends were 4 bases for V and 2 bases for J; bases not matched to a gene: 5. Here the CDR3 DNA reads TGCGCCAGCAGCCTGCCGGGACTAGCGGCCTACAATGAGCAGTTCTTC. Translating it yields CASSLPGLAAYNEQFF.

This CDR3 reads CASSRQSNYGYTF. Here the CDR3 DNA reads TGTGCCAGCAGTCGACAGAGCAACTATGGCTACACCTTC. This chain uses TRBV28 with TRBJ1-2; weak D call: TRBD1 (5 bases). In germline, CDR1 is MDHEN, CDR2 SYDVKM. The CDR3 has 13 amino acids. Trimming shortened V by 5 bases and J by 2 bases, and 9 bases separated the two germline ends.

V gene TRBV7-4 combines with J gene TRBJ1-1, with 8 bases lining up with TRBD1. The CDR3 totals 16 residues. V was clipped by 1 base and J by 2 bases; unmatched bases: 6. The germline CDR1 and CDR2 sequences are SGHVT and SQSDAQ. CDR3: CASSLGGDRTNTEAFF. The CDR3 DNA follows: TGTGCCAGCAGCTTAGGGGGGGACAGGACTAACACTGAAGCTTTCTTT.

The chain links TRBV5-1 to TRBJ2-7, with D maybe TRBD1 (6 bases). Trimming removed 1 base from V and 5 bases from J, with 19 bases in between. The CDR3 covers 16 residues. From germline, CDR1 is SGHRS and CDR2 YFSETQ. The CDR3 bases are TGCGCCAGCAGCTTGACCCCCCCCAGGGGCCCCAACGAGCAGTACTTC. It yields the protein CASSLTPPRGPNEQYF.

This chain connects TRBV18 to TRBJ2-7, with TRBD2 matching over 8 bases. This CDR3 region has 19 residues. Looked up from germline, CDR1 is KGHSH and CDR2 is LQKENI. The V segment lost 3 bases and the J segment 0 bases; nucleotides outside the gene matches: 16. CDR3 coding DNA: TGTGCCAGCTCACCTTTTGGTCTAGGGAGCGGGACTAGCTCCTACGAGCAGTACTTC. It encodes CASSPFGLGSGTSSYEQYF. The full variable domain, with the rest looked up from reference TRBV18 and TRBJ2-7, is NAGVMQNPRHLVRRRGQEARLRCSPMKGHSHVYWYRQLPEEGLKFMVYLQKENIIDESGMPKERFSAEFPKEGPSILRIQQVVRGDSAAYFCASSPFGLGSGTSSYEQYFGPGTRLTVT.

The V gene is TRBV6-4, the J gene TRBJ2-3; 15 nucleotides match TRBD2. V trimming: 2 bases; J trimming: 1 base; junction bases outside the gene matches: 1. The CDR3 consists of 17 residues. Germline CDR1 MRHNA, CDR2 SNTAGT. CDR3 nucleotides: TGTGCCAGCAGTGACCGGACTAGCGGGGGGGGCACAGATACGCAGTATTTT. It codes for CASSDRTSGGGTDTQYF.

For the CDR3, the DNA is TGCAGCGTCCCGGACAACAACTATGGCTACACCTTC. As protein: CSVPDNNYGYTF. The V and J genes are TRBV29-1 and TRBJ1-2; tentative D call: TRBD1 (5 bases). The CDR3 spans 12 residues. Germline-derived CDR1 and CDR2 are SQVTM and ANQGSEA. Trimming took off 6 bases at V and 2 bases at J, with 10 bases between the two ends.

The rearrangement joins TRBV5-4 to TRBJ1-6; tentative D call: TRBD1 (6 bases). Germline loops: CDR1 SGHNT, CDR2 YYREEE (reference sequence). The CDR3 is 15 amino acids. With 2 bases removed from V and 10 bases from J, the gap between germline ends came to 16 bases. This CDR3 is CASSFRQDSESPLHF. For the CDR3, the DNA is TGTGCCAGCAGCTTTAGACAGGATAGTGAATCACCCCTCCACTTT.

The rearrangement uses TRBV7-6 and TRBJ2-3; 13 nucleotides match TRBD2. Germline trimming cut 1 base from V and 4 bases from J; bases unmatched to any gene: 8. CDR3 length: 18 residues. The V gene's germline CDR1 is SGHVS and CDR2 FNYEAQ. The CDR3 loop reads CASSLDTSGRADADTQYF. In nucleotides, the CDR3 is TGTGCCAGCAGCTTAGATACTAGCGGGAGGGCCGATGCAGATACGCAGTATTTT.

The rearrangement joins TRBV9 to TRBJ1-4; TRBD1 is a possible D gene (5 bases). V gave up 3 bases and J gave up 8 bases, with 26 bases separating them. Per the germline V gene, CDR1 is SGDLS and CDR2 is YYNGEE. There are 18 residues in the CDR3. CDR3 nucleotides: TGTGCCAGCAGCGCCCCACGGGGGGGGAATGGGGATGAGGAAAAACTGTTTTTT. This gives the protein CASSAPRGGNGDEEKLFF.

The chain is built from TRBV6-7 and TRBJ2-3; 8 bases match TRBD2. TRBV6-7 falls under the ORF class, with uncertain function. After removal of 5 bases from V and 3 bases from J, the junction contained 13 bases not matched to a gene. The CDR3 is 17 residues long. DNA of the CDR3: TGTGCCAGCAGTCACGTCCCTACTAGCGGTGAAACAGATACGCAGTATTTT. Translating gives CASSHVPTSGETDTQYF.

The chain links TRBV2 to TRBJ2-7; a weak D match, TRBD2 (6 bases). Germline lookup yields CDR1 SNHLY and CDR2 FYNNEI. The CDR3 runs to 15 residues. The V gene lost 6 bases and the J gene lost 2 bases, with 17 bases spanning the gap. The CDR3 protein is CASREGFGSAYEQYF. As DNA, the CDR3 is TGTGCCAGCAGGGAGGGTTTCGGGAGCGCCTACGAGCAGTACTTC.

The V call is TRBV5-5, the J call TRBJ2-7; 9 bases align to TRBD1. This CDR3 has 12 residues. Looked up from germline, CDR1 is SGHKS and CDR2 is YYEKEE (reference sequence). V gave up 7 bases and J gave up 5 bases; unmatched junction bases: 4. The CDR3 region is CASPDRGNEQYF. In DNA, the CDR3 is TGTGCCAGCCCGGACAGGGGAAACGAGCAGTACTTC.

The CDR3 DNA is TGTGCCAGCAGTGGACCACTAGCGGGAGACGGGCACACCGGGGAGCTGTTTTTT. This codes for CASSGPLAGDGHTGELFF. The chain combines TRBV25-1 with TRBJ2-2; 11 bases are shared with TRBD2. The CDR3 spans 18 residues. Trimming at V came to 4 bases and at J to 3 bases, leaving 10 bases not matched to a gene. CDR1 is MGHDK and CDR2 is SYGVNS in the germline V gene.

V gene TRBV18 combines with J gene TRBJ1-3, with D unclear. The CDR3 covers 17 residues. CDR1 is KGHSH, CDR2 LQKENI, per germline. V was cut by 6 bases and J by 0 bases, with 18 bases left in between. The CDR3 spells CASSPRSRSSSGNTIYF. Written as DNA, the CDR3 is TGTGCCAGCTCGCCTCGCAGCAGGTCGAGCTCTGGAAACACCATATATTTT.

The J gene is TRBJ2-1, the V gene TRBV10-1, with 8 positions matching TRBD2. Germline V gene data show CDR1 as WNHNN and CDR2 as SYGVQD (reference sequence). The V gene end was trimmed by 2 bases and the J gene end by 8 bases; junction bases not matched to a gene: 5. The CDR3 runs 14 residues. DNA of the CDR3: TGCGCCAGCAGTGAGGGGCGGGAGGAGTATGAGCAGTTCTTC. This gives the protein CASSEGREEYEQFF.

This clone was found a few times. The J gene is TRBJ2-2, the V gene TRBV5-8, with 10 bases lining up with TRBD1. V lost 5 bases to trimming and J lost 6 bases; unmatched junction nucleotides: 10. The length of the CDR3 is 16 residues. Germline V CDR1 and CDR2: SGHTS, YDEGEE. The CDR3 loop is CASSPDRGPPPGELFF. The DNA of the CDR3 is TGTGCCAGCAGTCCTGACAGGGGGCCCCCCCCCGGGGAGCTGTTTTTT.

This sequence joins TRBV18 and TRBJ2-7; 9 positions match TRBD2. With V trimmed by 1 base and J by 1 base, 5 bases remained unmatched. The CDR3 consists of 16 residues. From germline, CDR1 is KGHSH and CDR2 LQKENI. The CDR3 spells CASSPRSTSGSYEQYF. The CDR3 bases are TGTGCCAGCTCACCACGATCGACTAGCGGTTCCTACGAGCAGTACTTC.